These 30 T cell receptor beta chains originate from one sample sequenced in a study of radiation and T cells in renal cell carcinoma. Generated by immunoSEQ multiplex PCR, the TCRdb table keeps only in-frame clones and is missing some. The sample consists of about 12,000 clones, 25% to 35% of them appearing once. Treatment specified: 15 Gy SBRT to primary tumor, nephrectomy 4 weeks later. This specimen was tumor tissue, taken from a patient whose treatment included radiotherapy and nephrectomy. The receptors were gathered from a man aged 55 to 70 with renal cell carcinoma.

The chain employs TRBV29-1 and TRBJ2-1; 10 nucleotides match TRBD2. The CDR3 extends over 15 amino acids. The trim removed 7 bases at V and 9 bases at J, leaving 15 bases unmatched. Germline V CDR1 and CDR2: SQVTM, ANQGSEA. CDR3 nucleotide sequence: TGCAGCGGGGGTCTGGGGCTAGCGGGAGTAGGTGAGCAGTTCTTC. Residues: CSGGLGLAGVGEQFF.

The chain joins TRBV4-1 to TRBJ2-1; no clear D gene. V lost 0 bases to trimming and J lost 4 bases, with 13 bases between them. CDR1 MGHRA and CDR2 YSYEKL come from the germline V gene. CDR3 length: 16 residues. In nucleotides, the CDR3 is TGCGCCAGCAGCCAAGATCTCGGCAGACCGTACAATGAGCAGTTCTTC. This translates into CASSQDLGRPYNEQFF.

The gene calls are TRBV6-5 and TRBJ1-2; D may be TRBD1 (5 bases). CDR3 length: 14 amino acids. The V gene's germline CDR1 is MNHEY and CDR2 SVGAGI. V gave up 6 bases and J gave up 2 bases, with 13 bases separating them. CDR3 sequence: CASRWGGTNYGYTF. The CDR3 DNA reads as TGTGCCAGCAGATGGGGTGGGACGAACTATGGCTACACCTTC.

J is TRBJ2-1 and V is TRBV29-1; TRBD2 matches 14 bases. The V segment lost 7 bases and the J segment 0 bases; nucleotides outside the gene matches: 5. Germline CDR1 is SQVTM and CDR2 is ANQGSEA. The CDR3 spans 16 residues. CDR3 bases: TGCAGCGCCGAGACTAGCGGGGGGGCCTCCTACAATGAGCAGTTCTTC. This sequence encodes CSAETSGGASYNEQFF.

The V and J genes are TRBV30 and TRBJ2-7, with 9 bases identical to TRBD2. The CDR3 is made up of 14 amino acids. The germline gives CDR1 GTSNPN, CDR2 SVGIG (reference sequence). J lost 2 bases, V lost 2 bases, and 4 bases had no gene match. CDR3 protein: CAWSLTSGPYEQYV. The CDR3 region has the DNA TGTGCCTGGAGTCTTACTAGCGGGCCCTACGAGCAGTACGTC.

This clone was counted many times. The gene calls are TRBV13 and TRBJ1-5; a weak D match, TRBD1 (6 bases). The CDR3 length is 15 residues. Germline V gives CDR1 PRHDT, CDR2 FYEKMQ (reference sequence). V was pared by 0 bases and J by 2 bases, with 8 bases between. CDR3 coding DNA: TGTGCCAGCAGCTTAGGCGCAGGGGGCAATCAGCCCCAGCATTTT. Residues: CASSLGAGGNQPQHF.

This clone was detected many times. The rearrangement uses TRBV30 and TRBJ1-3; D unresolved. Trimming removed 0 bases at V and 4 bases at J, with 4 bases between. CDR1 GTSNPN and CDR2 SVGIG come from the germline V gene (reference sequence). The CDR3 runs 12 residues. CDR3 loop: CAWSVMGNTIYF. CDR3 nucleotides: TGTGCCTGGAGTGTGATGGGAAACACCATATATTTT.

The chain couples TRBV2 to TRBJ2-1, with a weak D call TRBD1 (6 bases). The V and J ends lost 2 bases and 2 bases respectively, with 7 bases between them. Germline V gives CDR1 SNHLY, CDR2 FYNNEI. CDR3 length: 14 residues. CDR3 protein: CASSEQGPYNEQFF. In DNA form, the CDR3 reads TGTGCCAGCAGTGAACAGGGGCCCTACAATGAGCAGTTCTTC.

In DNA form, the CDR3 reads TGTGCCTGGAGCAGACAGGCAGACACTGAAGCTTTCTTT. Amino acids: CAWSRQADTEAFF. The chain has TRBV30 and TRBJ1-1, with D possibly TRBD1 on 6 matching bases. V dropped 3 bases and J dropped 3 bases, with 11 bases sitting between them. There are 13 residues in the CDR3. The germline V gene encodes CDR1 GTSNPN and CDR2 SVGIG (reference sequence).

By its share, this clone is large. This sample includes further DNA sequences coding for the same CDR3. J is TRBJ1-1 and V is TRBV7-8, with D hard to call. Germline CDR1 and CDR2: SGHVS and FQNEAQ. V lost 2 bases and J lost 5, with 3 bases in between. The CDR3 consists of 11 residues. DNA of the CDR3: TGTGCCAGCAGCTTAAATACTGAAGCTTTCTTT. Protein: CASSLNTEAFF.

This clone was picked up a small number of times. In DNA, the CDR3 is TGTGCCAGCAGCTTAGTAATGGCGGGGGGGTTTAATGAGCAGTTCTTC. It is translated as CASSLVMAGGFNEQFF. The rearrangement joins TRBV11-3 to TRBJ2-1, with 9 bases that match TRBD2. The length of the CDR3 is 16 residues. V was pared by 1 base and J by 7 bases, with 8 bases of the junction left unmatched. Per germline, CDR1 SGHNT and CDR2 YENEEA. Complete variable domain (other parts from reference TRBV11-3 and TRBJ2-1): EAGVVQSPRYKIIEKKQPVAFWCNPISGHNTLYWYLQNLGQGPELLIRYENEEAVDDSQLPKDRFSAERLKGVDSTLKIQPAELGDSAVYLCASSLVMAGGFNEQFFGPGTRLTVL.

This chain uses TRBV19 with TRBJ1-6, with D maybe TRBD1 (5 bases). Trimming shortened V by 5 bases and J by 6 bases, and 8 bases separated the two germline ends. Germline V gene data show CDR1 as LNHDA and CDR2 as SQIVND (reference sequence). There are 13 residues in the CDR3. The CDR3 region has the DNA TGTGCCAGTAGTGCCGGGGGTAATTCACCCCTCCACTTT. Protein: CASSAGGNSPLHF.

This chain connects TRBV29-1 to TRBJ2-5; 8 nucleotides agree with TRBD1. Germline V gives CDR1 SQVTM, CDR2 ANQGSEA. With 4 bases clipped from V and 4 bases from J, the junction kept 11 bases outside the gene matches. CDR3 length: 15 residues. CDR3 sequence (DNA): TGCAGCGTTGTTACGGGCCAGGGGGCATTAGAGACCCAGTACTTC. Translating it yields CSVVTGQGALETQYF.

By its share, this clone is medium-sized. The rearrangement uses TRBV30 and TRBJ2-7; weak D call: TRBD1 (6 bases). The CDR3 has 13 residues. The V gene's germline CDR1 is GTSNPN and CDR2 SVGIG (reference sequence). Trimming pared 5 bases from V and 5 bases from J, leaving 16 bases between. CDR3 DNA: TGTGCCTGGGGTACAGGGATTGACCACGAGCAGTACTTC. Protein sequence: CAWGTGIDHEQYF.

The chain links TRBV7-8 to TRBJ2-7; 11 bases are a match to TRBD1. Germline-derived CDR1 and CDR2 are SGHVS and FQNEAQ. The CDR3 runs 13 residues. Unmatched junction bases numbered 0, after V lost 5 bases and J lost 3 bases. CDR3 in amino acids: CASSGTGGYEQYF. The CDR3 DNA follows: TGTGCCAGCAGCGGGACAGGGGGCTACGAGCAGTACTTC.

This clone has a single count. The chain is built from TRBV5-6 and TRBJ1-1; unclear D gene. This CDR3 comprises 12 residues. Trimming took off 4 bases at V and 1 base at J, with 5 bases between the two ends. The germline V gene encodes CDR1 SGHDT and CDR2 YYEEEE. Written as DNA, the CDR3 is TGTGCCAGCAGCATTACGAACACTGAAGCTTTCTTT. It codes for CASSITNTEAFF.

This clone ranks as medium-sized (0.01 to 0.1%). The chain uses TRBV6-5 and TRBJ1-6, with a possible D match to TRBD1 (6 bases). V was pared by 5 bases and J by 4 bases, with 12 bases between. Germline CDR1 is MNHEY and CDR2 is SVGAGI. This CDR3 contains 15 residues. The CDR3 loop reads CASSTGGHYNSPLHF. The DNA of the CDR3 is TGTGCCAGCAGTACGGGGGGACATTATAATTCACCCCTCCACTTT.

This chain connects TRBV7-9 to TRBJ2-7; 7 bases match TRBD2. Germline CDR1 and CDR2: SEHNR and FQNEAQ (reference sequence). The CDR3 loop spans 13 amino acids. The V gene end was trimmed by 4 bases and the J gene end by 3 bases; junction bases not matched to a gene: 3. The CDR3 reads CASSSGTIYEQYF. CDR3 sequence (DNA): TGTGCCAGCAGCTCCGGGACTATCTACGAGCAGTACTTC.

The table lists this clone with a few counts. The chain carries TRBV4-2 and TRBJ2-5, with D unresolved. V was trimmed by 3 bases and J by 5 bases, leaving 7 bases between them. This CDR3 comprises 12 residues. The germline CDR1 and CDR2 sequences are LGHNA and YNFKEQ. For the CDR3, the DNA is TGTGCCAGCAGCCAGAGCGCGGAGACCCAGTACTTC. Translation: CASSQSAETQYF.

The genes are TRBV7-2 and TRBJ1-4; D is unclear. V was shortened by 5 bases and J by 7 bases, with 14 bases between the two germline ends. Looked up from germline, CDR1 is SGHTA and CDR2 is FQGNSA. The CDR3 covers 14 residues. In DNA form, the CDR3 reads TGTGCCAGCAGCCCCCCTGGTAGGGTTGAAAAACTGTTTTTT. Its translation: CASSPPGRVEKLFF.

The count of this clone is one. The V call is TRBV14, the J call TRBJ2-5; a possible D gene is TRBD1 (6 bases). CDR1 is SGHDN and CDR2 is FVKESK in the germline V gene. Trimming cost V 1 base and J 7 bases, with 13 bases left between them. This CDR3 spans 14 amino acids. The CDR3 DNA reads as TGTGCCAGCAGCCAAGTTGGGGCCAGGGGGACCCAGTACTTC. It specifies CASSQVGARGTQYF. Variable domain in full (rest from reference TRBV14 and TRBJ2-5): EAGVTQFPSHSVIEKGQTVTLRCDPISGHDNLYWYRRVMGKEIKFLLHFVKESKQDESGMPNNRFLAERTGGTYSTLKVQPAELEDSGVYFCASSQVGARGTQYFGPGTRLLVL.

The V call is TRBV6-1, the J call TRBJ1-5, with 10 bases lining up with TRBD1. J was trimmed by 9 bases and V by 7 bases; bases with no gene match: 6. Germline CDR1 and CDR2: MNHNS and SASEGT. The CDR3 has 13 amino acids. In nucleotides, the CDR3 is TGTGCCAGCACTCGGGACAGGGGTTGGCCCCAGCATTTT. Translated: CASTRDRGWPQHF.

This clone was observed a handful of times. The CDR3 sequence: CASSYQAGGQDTQYF. CDR3 DNA sequence: TGTGCCAGCAGTTACCAAGCGGGGGGGCAAGATACGCAGTATTTT. The J gene is TRBJ2-3, the V gene TRBV6-5; 10 bases align to TRBD2. The CDR3 is 15 amino acids. The junction had 4 bases not matched to a gene; V was cut back by 2 bases and J by 5 bases. The germline gives CDR1 MNHEY, CDR2 SVGAGI.

This clone is medium-sized. CDR3 coding DNA: TGTGCCAGCAGCTTTACAGGGGGAGGCTACGAGCAGTACTTC. It is translated as CASSFTGGGYEQYF. The V and J genes are TRBV7-9 and TRBJ2-7, with 8 bases aligning to TRBD1. The V gene's germline CDR1 is SEHNR and CDR2 FQNEAQ (reference sequence). The CDR3 has 14 amino acids. J was trimmed by 3 bases and V by 3 bases; bases with no gene match: 4.

This chain links TRBV9 with TRBJ2-1; D may be TRBD2 (5 bases). The CDR3 runs 13 residues. Per germline, CDR1 SGDLS and CDR2 YYNGEE. Trimming took 0 bases from V and 5 from J, leaving 6 bases between them. CDR3 sequence reads: CASSVGGNNEQFF. The CDR3 DNA reads TGTGCCAGCAGCGTAGGAGGGAACAATGAGCAGTTCTTC.

Sample share makes this clone medium-sized. V and J are TRBV6-5 and TRBJ2-7, with D perhaps given as TRBD1 or TRBD2 (5 bases each). Looked up from germline, CDR1 is MNHEY and CDR2 is SVGAGI. The CDR3 extends over 15 amino acids. The V gene lost 0 bases and the J gene lost 1 base, with 10 bases spanning the gap. CDR3 nucleotides: TGTGCCAGCAGTTACTCCGGGACGGGGTCCTACGAGCAGTACTTC. Protein product: CASSYSGTGSYEQYF.

This clone was counted only a few times. The rearrangement joins TRBV7-2 to TRBJ2-7; 7 nucleotides line up with TRBD2. Germline CDR1 and CDR2: SGHTA and FQGNSA. The V segment lost 5 bases and the J segment 5 bases; nucleotides outside the gene matches: 9. This CDR3 is built from 14 residues. The DNA of the CDR3 is TGTGCCAGCAGCCTAGGAGCGGGATTCCACGAGCAGTACGTC. Protein: CASSLGAGFHEQYV.

The table lists this clone with a count of one. The V gene is TRBV25-1, the J gene TRBJ1-4, with D perhaps TRBD1 (5 bases). Between the trimmed V and J ends, which lost 3 bases and 1 base, there was a span of 9 bases. From germline, CDR1 is MGHDK and CDR2 SYGVNS. This CDR3 spans 15 amino acids. The CDR3 coding sequence is TGTGCCAGCAGTGATAGGAGGGGAACTAATGAAAAACTGTTTTTT. Amino acid sequence: CASSDRRGTNEKLFF.

The chain recombines TRBV6-6 with TRBJ2-7; D unclear. CDR1 and CDR2 (germline): MNHNY, SVGAGI (reference sequence). The CDR3 is 13 residues long. Trimming removed 0 bases at V and 1 base at J, with 4 bases between. The CDR3 protein is CASSYSGSYEQYF. The DNA for the CDR3 is TGTGCCAGCAGTTACTCTGGGTCCTACGAGCAGTACTTC.

The chain joins TRBV9 to TRBJ1-4, with 9 bases that match TRBD1. Losses at the gene ends were 0 bases for V and 8 bases for J; bases not matched to a gene: 5. CDR3 length: 15 residues. CDR1 SGDLS and CDR2 YYNGEE come from the germline V gene. CDR3 nucleotide sequence: TGTGCCAGCAGCGTAGAGGGGACAGGGTACGAAAAACTGTTTTTT. This gives the protein CASSVEGTGYEKLFF.